One and the same sample provided the 29 T cell receptor beta chains below, sequenced in a study of blood T cell repertoires in COVID-19. The repertoire was sequenced with immunoSEQ multiplex PCR; TCRdb's copy has only in-frame clones and lacks some. The data hold roughly 330,000 clones, with about 90% observed a single time. The sequenced material came from peripheral blood. Receptors were obtained from a man aged 18 to 29 who had recovered from COVID-19.

The rearrangement uses TRBV19 and TRBJ1-4; TRBD1 might be the D (5 bases). Germline V gives CDR1 LNHDA, CDR2 SQIVND (reference sequence). Trimming removed 3 bases from V and 7 bases from J, with 12 bases in between. The CDR3 contains 14 residues. CDR3 loop: CASSILTEGEKLFF. The CDR3, as DNA: TGTGCCAGTAGTATCCTGACAGAAGGTGAAAAACTGTTTTTT.

J is TRBJ1-1 and V is TRBV29-1; D not resolved. Germline values: CDR1 SQVTM, CDR2 ANQGSEA. This CDR3 is 14 amino acids long. The V end lost 0 bases, the J end lost 2 bases, and 10 bases lay between the germline ends. For the CDR3, the DNA is TGCAGCGTTGAAGATAGGTACAGTAACACTGAAGCTTTCTTT. Its protein product is CSVEDRYSNTEAFF.

V gene TRBV6-5 combines with J gene TRBJ2-7; TRBD2 matches at 11 bases. After removal of 5 bases from V and 0 bases from J, the junction contained 0 bases not matched to a gene. The germline V gene has CDR1 MNHEY and CDR2 SVGAGI. The CDR3 has 14 residues. This chain's CDR3 is CASSTSGSSYEQYF. For the CDR3, the DNA is TGTGCCAGCAGTACTAGCGGGAGCTCCTACGAGCAGTACTTC.

The chain combines TRBV21-1 with TRBJ2-7; no check of the table's D call, TRBD1, against the DNA was made. TRBV21-1 constitutes a pseudogene. There are 16 residues in the CDR3. The CDR3 is CASSKRGQMSSYEQYF. The CDR3 DNA sequence: TGTGCCAGCAGCAAAAGGGGACAGATGAGCTCCTACGAGCAGTACTTC.

V gene TRBV6-5 combines with J gene TRBJ2-7; 7 nucleotides match TRBD1. Looked up from germline, CDR1 is MNHEY and CDR2 is SVGAGI. After removal of 5 bases from V and 4 bases from J, the junction contained 11 bases not matched to a gene. The length of the CDR3 is 15 residues. The CDR3 region has the DNA TGTGCCAGCAGTCGAACACCCAGACAGGGTTACGAGCAGTACTTC. This encodes CASSRTPRQGYEQYF.

V usage is TRBV3-1 (or the pseudogene TRBV3-2) and J usage is TRBJ1-1; the D gene is possibly TRBD1 (5 bases). Trimming took 3 bases from V and 1 from J, leaving 9 bases between them. The CDR3 consists of 14 residues. CDR1 is LGHDT, CDR2 YNNKEL, per germline (reference sequence). The DNA for the CDR3 is TGTGCCAGCAGCCACCTCAGGGAGAACACTGAAGCTTTCTTT. As protein: CASSHLRENTEAFF.

The CDR3 region has the DNA TGTGCCAGCAGCCAACCCAACAGCAATGAAAAACTGTTTTTT. The encoded protein is CASSQPNSNEKLFF. The rearrangement joins TRBV3-1 (or the pseudogene TRBV3-2) to TRBJ1-4; unclear D gene. With 2 bases removed from V and 5 bases from J, the gap between germline ends came to 9 bases. This CDR3 has 14 amino acids. Germline V gene data show CDR1 as LGHDT and CDR2 as YNNKEL (reference sequence).

The chain joins TRBV27 to TRBJ1-1; D is possibly TRBD1 (5 bases). Deletions cut 3 bases from V and 4 bases from J, with 12 bases between. CDR1 and CDR2 from the germline V gene are MNHEY and SMNVEV (reference sequence). The CDR3 spans 14 residues. CDR3 nucleotides: TGTGCCAGCAGTTTCGCCAGGGCTGGCACTGAAGCTTTCTTT. As protein: CASSFARAGTEAFF.

The chain uses TRBV19 and TRBJ2-7; 11 nucleotides agree with TRBD2. V shed 3 bases, J shed 3 bases, and the junction held 4 bases outside the gene matches. CDR1 and CDR2 from the germline V gene are LNHDA and SQIVND (reference sequence). CDR3 length: 15 amino acids. As DNA, the CDR3 is TGTGCCAGTAGTATGGGGACTAGCGGCGGCTACGAGCAGTACTTC. Protein: CASSMGTSGGYEQYF.

The V call is TRBV3-1 (or the pseudogene TRBV3-2), the J call TRBJ1-2; maybe TRBD1 (6 bases). The CDR3 totals 13 residues. CDR1 LGHDT and CDR2 YNNKEL come from the germline V gene (reference sequence). V lost 4 bases and J lost 8, with 14 bases in between. In nucleotides, the CDR3 is TGTGCCAGCAGCCCCCCGGGACATAGCGGCTACACCTTC. Protein: CASSPPGHSGYTF.

The chain couples TRBV2 to TRBJ2-5, with D hard to call. This CDR3 contains 13 residues. CDR1 is SNHLY, CDR2 FYNNEI, per germline. Trimming took 4 bases from V and 3 from J, leaving 9 bases between them. This CDR3 is CASSAVREETQYF. Written as DNA, the CDR3 is TGTGCCAGCAGTGCGGTGCGCGAAGAGACCCAGTACTTC.

A remark on this clone: Other DNA sequences within the sample encode an identical CDR3. The chain couples TRBV18 to TRBJ1-3; TRBD1 matches at 7 bases. The V gene's germline CDR1 is KGHSH and CDR2 LQKENI. J gave up 0 bases and V 3 bases, and 2 bases lay outside the gene matches. The CDR3 sequence is 15 residues long. The CDR3 here is CASSPGQTSGNTIYF. CDR3 nucleotides: TGTGCCAGCTCACCGGGACAGACCTCTGGAAACACCATATATTTT.

In this sample, this clone turned up once. The rearrangement links TRBV7-3 to TRBJ1-1, with 7 bases that match TRBD1. Trimming took 5 bases from V and 3 from J; bases not matched to a gene: 9. This CDR3 contains 15 residues. Germline CDR1 SGHTA, CDR2 FQGTGA. The CDR3 coding sequence is TGTGCCAGCAGCCCCCGACAGGGCGGGGACACTGAAGCTTTCTTT. The encoded protein is CASSPRQGGDTEAFF.

This chain links TRBV7-2 with TRBJ2-7, with a possible D match to TRBD1 (6 bases). V lost 5 bases and J lost 6, with 17 bases in between. CDR3 length: 14 residues. Per the germline V gene, CDR1 is SGHTA and CDR2 is FQGNSA. The CDR3 spells CASSAERTVTEQYF. CDR3 in DNA: TGTGCCAGCAGCGCCGAGCGGACAGTCACCGAGCAGTACTTC.

The CDR3 DNA follows: TGCGCCAGCAACACAGTCCTCCCGGGACTAGCGGGAGGGCCCTCCCCCACCGGGGAGCTGTTTTTT. It specifies CASNTVLPGLAGGPSPTGELFF. The chain carries TRBV5-1 and TRBJ2-2, with TRBD2 matching 16 bases. The junction had 21 bases not matched to a gene; V was cut back by 6 bases and J by 4 bases. Germline lookup yields CDR1 SGHRS and CDR2 YFSETQ. The length of the CDR3 is 22 residues.

The chain uses TRBV6-5 and TRBJ1-5, with D uncertain. The CDR3 is made up of 13 amino acids. V was trimmed by 0 bases and J by 6 bases, leaving 6 bases between them. CDR1 and CDR2 (germline): MNHEY, SVGAGI. The CDR3: CASSYSRTQPQHF. Here the CDR3 DNA reads TGTGCCAGCAGTTACTCGAGAACTCAGCCCCAGCATTTT.

The rearrangement joins TRBV3-1 (or the pseudogene TRBV3-2) to TRBJ1-2; weak D call: TRBD1 (5 bases). The germline gives CDR1 LGHDT, CDR2 YNNKEL (reference sequence). The CDR3 runs 15 residues. The ends were cut back, 3 bases at V and 4 bases at J, with 15 bases in the middle. The CDR3 spells CASSHDPTDFYGYTF. The CDR3, as DNA: TGTGCCAGCAGCCATGATCCGACAGATTTCTATGGCTACACCTTC.

The chain uses TRBV3-1 (or the pseudogene TRBV3-2) and TRBJ1-4; no definite D call. The V gene's germline CDR1 is LGHDT and CDR2 YNNKEL (reference sequence). This CDR3 is built from 16 residues. The V end was cut by 3 bases, the J end by 2 bases, with 13 bases between. Written as DNA, the CDR3 is TGTGCCAGCAGCCAGGCCATGGGGAGCACTAATGAAAAACTGTTTTTT. Amino acid sequence: CASSQAMGSTNEKLFF.

The chain has TRBV6-5 and TRBJ1-5; D gene uncertain. V gave up 2 bases and J gave up 10 bases, with 15 bases separating them. CDR3 length: 14 amino acids. CDR1 and CDR2 from the germline V gene are MNHEY and SVGAGI. CDR3 loop: CASSYEGPYNPQHF. CDR3 in DNA: TGTGCCAGCAGTTACGAGGGTCCCTATAATCCCCAGCATTTT.

V gene TRBV6-6 combines with J gene TRBJ2-2; 7 bases fit TRBD1. CDR3 size: 15 residues. J lost 1 base, V lost 2 bases, and 1 base had no gene match. Germline loops: CDR1 MNHNY, CDR2 SVGAGI (reference sequence). Here the CDR3 reads CASSYGTVNTGELFF. The CDR3 DNA follows: TGTGCCAGCAGTTACGGGACAGTGAACACCGGGGAGCTGTTTTTT.

This chain links TRBV18 with TRBJ2-5; TRBD2 matches 7 bases. V dropped 6 bases and J dropped 5; count of bases not matched to a gene: 9. This CDR3 contains 14 residues. The germline V gene encodes CDR1 KGHSH and CDR2 LQKENI. In DNA, the CDR3 is TGTGCCAGCTCTCCTAGCGGATTTTATGAGACCCAGTACTTC. Translation gives CASSPSGFYETQYF. The full variable domain, its missing parts supplied by reference TRBV18 and TRBJ2-5, is NAGVMQNPRHLVRRRGQEARLRCSPMKGHSHVYWYRQLPEEGLKFMVYLQKENIIDESGMPKERFSAEFPKEGPSILRIQQVVRGDSAAYFCASSPSGFYETQYFGPGTRLLVL.

A single count supports this clone. V usage is TRBV4-3 and J usage is TRBJ1-1; D might be TRBD1 (5 bases). The germline CDR1 and CDR2 sequences are LGHNA and YSLEER. Trimming stripped 1 base from V and 2 bases from J, with 14 bases between. There are 16 residues in the CDR3. Written as DNA, the CDR3 is TGCGCCAGCAGCCAAGTGTACGGGGGACCTAACACTGAAGCTTTCTTT. Protein product: CASSQVYGGPNTEAFF.

The chain has TRBV19 and TRBJ1-1, with TRBD1 identical over 8 bases. The CDR3 is made up of 14 amino acids. Germline trimming cut 3 bases from V and 8 bases from J; bases unmatched to any gene: 8. Looked up from germline, CDR1 is LNHDA and CDR2 is SQIVND (reference sequence). CDR3 sequence (DNA): TGTGCCAGTAGTATGGGGTACAGGGGGAGCGAAGCTTTCTTT. It codes for CASSMGYRGSEAFF.

The chain uses TRBV14 and TRBJ1-3; 7 bases map to TRBD1. J gave up 4 bases and V 1 base, and 7 bases lay outside the gene matches. The CDR3 is 16 residues long. The germline CDR1 and CDR2 sequences are SGHDN and FVKESK. The CDR3 sequence: CASSQVGQWIGNTIYF. Here the CDR3 DNA reads TGTGCCAGCAGCCAAGTGGGACAGTGGATAGGAAACACCATATATTTT.

This clone was seen once. The V gene is TRBV7-2, the J gene TRBJ1-2; D perhaps matches TRBD1 (5 bases). V was clipped by 4 bases and J by 2 bases, with 14 bases between them. CDR3 length equals 15 residues. Looked up from germline, CDR1 is SGHTA and CDR2 is FQGNSA. The CDR3 nucleotides read TGTGCCAGCAGCTATGGCGGGGGACCGAACTATGGCTACACCTTC. Protein product: CASSYGGGPNYGYTF.

V usage is TRBV11-2 and J usage is TRBJ2-7; D is possibly TRBD2 (7 bases). CDR1 and CDR2 (germline): SGHAT, FQNNGV. The V and J ends lost 2 bases and 4 bases respectively, with 21 bases between them. The CDR3 runs to 17 residues. The CDR3 nucleotides are TGTGCCAGCAGCTTATTCCTCAGGCAGGGGAGGGAGTACGAGCAGTACTTC. It translates to CASSLFLRQGREYEQYF.

V gene TRBV7-9 combines with J gene TRBJ2-7; TRBD2 is a possible D gene (5 bases). Germline lookup yields CDR1 SEHNR and CDR2 FQNEAQ (reference sequence). The CDR3 length is 14 residues. The V and J ends lost 7 bases and 2 bases respectively, with 15 bases between them. DNA of the CDR3: TGTGCCAGCAACCTGGGAGTCCACACCTACGAGCAGTACTTC. Amino acid sequence: CASNLGVHTYEQYF.

V gene TRBV9 combines with J gene TRBJ2-5; no definite D call. CDR1 SGDLS and CDR2 YYNGEE come from the germline V gene. This CDR3 is built from 13 residues. With 4 bases removed from V and 1 base from J, the gap between germline ends came to 8 bases. The CDR3 bases are TGTGCCAGCAGCCCACCTAGCCAAGAGACCCAGTACTTC. This codes for CASSPPSQETQYF.

This chain uses TRBV11-2 with TRBJ1-1; D ambiguous. The CDR3 runs to 13 residues. The germline V and J ends were trimmed by 5 bases and 0 bases, with 7 bases remaining between them. CDR1 and CDR2 (germline): SGHAT, FQNNGV. CDR3 protein: CASSREVNTEAFF. CDR3 sequence (DNA): TGTGCCAGCAGCCGAGAGGTGAACACTGAAGCTTTCTTT.